In this sample, the clone carrying this T cell receptor beta chain turned up many times. The antigen remains undetermined. These data belong to a study of T cells in Graves' hyperthyroidism and ophthalmopathy. Study-wide points: Stable hyperthyroidism was told apart from ophthalmopathy by a model built on 13 V-J features.

Researchers defined stable Graves' hyperthyroidism as no ophthalmopathy progression within 18 months. Template material for amplifying TCR beta CDR3 regions consisted of RNA transcripts. HTBI primers were used for first-round RT-PCR of the TCR CDR3. TCRdb used MiXCR to reprocess the multiplex PCR reads, holding one entry per CDR3 protein. Of fewer than 800,000 distinct CDR3 sequences in the sample, 15% to 20% were seen once. CDR1 is MDHEN and CDR2 is SYDVKM in the germline V gene. V was shortened by 10 bases and J by 13 bases, with 14 bases between the two germline ends. The CDR3 has 10 amino acids. Sequences were obtained from blood. This clonotype was sampled from a young man with Graves' hyperthyroidism. The J gene is TRBJ2-1, the V gene TRBV28; D tentatively reads TRBD1 or TRBD2 (5 bases each). The CDR3: CATFERGQFF. CDR3 DNA: TGTGCCACATTTGAACGGGGCCAGTTCTTC.